These 11 T cell receptor beta chains were all obtained from the same sample, sequenced in a study of cytomegalovirus exposure and HLA in healthy donors (dated by TCRdb to between 2016 and 2019). The receptor library was made with the immunoSEQ multiplex PCR assay. The multiplex PCR relied on a mix of 60 forward primers for TCR Vbeta segments and 13 reverse primers for TCR Jbeta segments. In TCRdb, the immuneACCESS table is reduced to in-frame sequences with V and J assigned. These tables do not hold every clone; where another copy was compared, an unresolved V gene accounts for under half, and the others remain unexplained. The sample includes about 160,000 clones, with 75% to 90% observed a single time. The ten largest account for roughly 6.3% of the sample. The sequencing sample was made of PBMCs. These receptors all stem from a male donor in good health and CMV-seropositive.

This chain connects TRBV27 to TRBJ1-2; TRBD1 might be the D (6 bases). V was pared by 2 bases and J by 2 bases, with 9 bases between. The CDR3 is 14 residues long. Per germline, CDR1 MNHEY and CDR2 SMNVEV (reference sequence). The CDR3 is CASSLGRGNYGYTF. The CDR3 DNA follows: TGTGCCAGCAGTTTAGGCAGGGGAAACTATGGCTACACCTTC.

The chain joins TRBV5-1 to TRBJ1-4; 7 nucleotides agree with TRBD1. CDR1 is SGHRS and CDR2 is YFSETQ in the germline V gene. With 0 bases clipped from V and 2 bases from J, the junction kept 1 base outside the gene matches. The CDR3 is 15 amino acids. This CDR3 is CASSLVGQTNEKLFF. In DNA, the CDR3 is TGCGCCAGCAGCTTGGTGGGACAGACTAATGAAAAACTGTTTTTT.

The chain recombines TRBV7-2 with TRBJ1-5, with TRBD1 identical over 7 bases. The V segment lost 2 bases and the J segment 1 base; nucleotides outside the gene matches: 2. The CDR3 runs to 15 residues. Per germline, CDR1 SGHTA and CDR2 FQGNSA. CDR3 DNA: TGTGCCAGCAGCTTAACGACAGGGAGCAATCAGCCCCAGCATTTT. This gives the protein CASSLTTGSNQPQHF.

The V and J genes are TRBV5-8 and TRBJ2-2; perhaps TRBD1 as D (6 bases). This CDR3 comprises 16 residues. Germline V CDR1 and CDR2: SGHTS, YDEGEE. V lost 2 bases, J lost 3 bases, and 14 bases lay in between. The CDR3 sequence is CASSFWTAGHTGELFF. CDR3 coding DNA: TGTGCCAGCAGCTTCTGGACAGCTGGGCACACCGGGGAGCTGTTTTTT.

The rearrangement joins TRBV5-6 to TRBJ2-5; 7 nucleotides match TRBD2. V gave up 3 bases and J gave up 11 bases; unmatched junction bases: 7. This CDR3 contains 12 residues. Germline values: CDR1 SGHDT, CDR2 YYEEEE. The CDR3 region has the DNA TGTGCCAGCAGCTATAGACTAGCCGGGCAGTACTTC. It translates to CASSYRLAGQYF. The whole variable domain, remainder taken from reference TRBV5-6 and TRBJ2-5, is DAGVTQSPTHLIKTRGQQVTLRCSPKSGHDTVSWYQQALGQGPQFIFQYYEEEERQRGNFPDRFSGHQFPNYSSELNVNALLLGDSALYLCASSYRLAGQYFGPGTRLLVL.

This chain connects TRBV18 to TRBJ1-5; the D is unclear. Germline V lookup: CDR1 KGHSH, CDR2 LQKENI. V was shortened by 3 bases and J by 3 bases, with 9 bases between the two germline ends. This CDR3 comprises 14 residues. The CDR3 here is CASSPPQDNQPQHF. DNA for the CDR3: TGTGCCAGCTCACCCCCCCAGGACAATCAGCCCCAGCATTTT. The full variable domain, in which reference TRBV18 and TRBJ1-5 provide the parts outside the CDR3, is NAGVMQNPRHLVRRRGQEARLRCSPMKGHSHVYWYRQLPEEGLKFMVYLQKENIIDESGMPKERFSAEFPKEGPSILRIQQVVRGDSAAYFCASSPPQDNQPQHFGDGTRLSIL.

The CDR3 protein is CASTATGQGFGNEQFF. CDR3 nucleotides: TGTGCCAGCACTGCAACGGGACAGGGGTTTGGCAATGAGCAGTTCTTC. V and J are TRBV27 and TRBJ2-1, with TRBD1 identical over 10 bases. V trimming: 7 bases; J trimming: 6 bases; junction bases outside the gene matches: 12. CDR3 length equals 16 residues. CDR1 MNHEY and CDR2 SMNVEV come from the germline V gene (reference sequence).

V and J are TRBV7-2 and TRBJ2-5, with unresolved D. Germline assignment: CDR1 SGHTA and CDR2 FQGNSA. The CDR3 length is 15 residues. V was cut by 3 bases and J by 11 bases, with 22 bases left in between. CDR3 DNA sequence: TGTGCCAGCAGCTTGATCTTTGGCAATGAACAGTTACAGTACTTC. Translated, it gives CASSLIFGNEQLQYF. The variable domain in full, with the rest retrieved from reference TRBV7-2 and TRBJ2-5, is GAGVSQSPSNKVTEKGKDVELRCDPISGHTALYWYRQSLGQGLEFLIYFQGNSAPDKSGLPSDRFSAERTGGSVSTLTIQRTQQEDSAVYLCASSLIFGNEQLQYFGPGTRLLVL.

The chain recombines TRBV19 with TRBJ1-1, with D possibly TRBD1 on 5 matching bases. The germline V gene encodes CDR1 LNHDA and CDR2 SQIVND (reference sequence). The CDR3 is 15 residues long. V was trimmed by 5 bases and J by 5 bases, leaving 18 bases between them. For the CDR3, the DNA is TGTGCCAGTAGTTCCCTTCTAGGGGCTAAGACTGAAGCTTTCTTT. As protein: CASSSLLGAKTEAFF.

V gene TRBV6-6 combines with J gene TRBJ2-7, with 11 bases identical to TRBD1. There are 15 residues in the CDR3. Germline V CDR1 and CDR2: MNHNY, SVGAGI (reference sequence). J lost 1 base, V lost 6 bases, and 5 bases had no gene match. DNA for the CDR3: TGTGCCAGCAGCTTGGGACAGGGGGGGTCCTACGAGCAGTACTTC. Encoded protein: CASSLGQGGSYEQYF.

The chain recombines TRBV10-3 with TRBJ1-2; weak D call: TRBD1 (6 bases). The CDR3 sequence is 11 residues long. From germline, CDR1 is ENHRY and CDR2 SYGVKD. V lost 8 bases, J lost 4 bases, and 8 bases lay in between. CDR3 coding DNA: TGTGCCATCCAACAGGGCTATGGCTACACCTTC. It encodes CAIQQGYGYTF.